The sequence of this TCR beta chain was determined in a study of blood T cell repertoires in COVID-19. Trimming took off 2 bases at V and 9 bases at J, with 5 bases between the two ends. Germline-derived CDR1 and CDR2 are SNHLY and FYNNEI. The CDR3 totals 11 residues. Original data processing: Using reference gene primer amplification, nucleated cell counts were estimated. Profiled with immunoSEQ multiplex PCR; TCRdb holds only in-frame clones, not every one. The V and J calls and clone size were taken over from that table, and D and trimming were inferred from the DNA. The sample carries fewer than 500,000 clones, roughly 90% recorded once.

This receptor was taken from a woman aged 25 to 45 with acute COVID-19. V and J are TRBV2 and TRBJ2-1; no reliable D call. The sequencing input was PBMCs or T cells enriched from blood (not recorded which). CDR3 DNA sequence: TGTGCCAGCAGTGAACTGGCTGAGCAGTTCTTC. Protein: CASSELAEQFF.